The 19 T cell receptor beta chains in this list originate from one sample, sequenced in a study of T cell responses to AZD1222 COVID-19 vaccine (dated by TCRdb to about 2021). Explained via the paper, the time point label denotes: baseline before first vaccination. The library was built by means of the immunoSEQ multiplex PCR assay. What TCRdb holds here is the immuneACCESS table cut down to in-frame rearrangements. Part of the clones is not present; checked against another copy, under half of the missing clones reflect an unresolved V gene, and the others are unexplained. This sample has around 180,000 clones in its table, and around 90% of those were observed once. About 2.5% of the sample lies in the top ten. The sequences come from peripheral blood, collected on day 0 of AZD1222 vaccination. These receptors were collected from an adult in good health.

The V and J genes are TRBV7-2 and TRBJ2-1; 8 nucleotides align to TRBD1. Germline CDR1 reads SGHTA; CDR2 reads FQGNSA. The ends lost 6 bases at V and 6 bases at J; junction bases unmatched: 10. There are 15 residues in the CDR3. CDR3 in amino acids: CASSSQGALPNEQFF. The CDR3, as DNA: TGTGCCAGCAGTTCCCAGGGGGCGCTTCCCAATGAGCAGTTCTTC.

V is TRBV3-1 (or the pseudogene TRBV3-2) and J is TRBJ2-7, with D unresolved. This CDR3 comprises 15 residues. Per the germline V gene, CDR1 is LGHDT and CDR2 is YNNKEL (reference sequence). V was pared by 0 bases and J by 6 bases, with 15 bases between. CDR3 DNA sequence: TGTGCCAGCAGCCAAGATATCGCCCTGCAACGCGAGCAGTACTTC. Encoded protein: CASSQDIALQREQYF.

The chain has TRBV6-2 or TRBV6-3 and TRBJ1-5; D is unresolved. The CDR3 has 13 amino acids. Trimming cost V 0 bases and J 6 bases, with 6 bases left between them. Germline lookup yields CDR1 MNHEY and CDR2 SVGEGT. The CDR3 region has the DNA TGTGCCAGCAGTTACTCGCAGGTTCAGCCCCAGCATTTT. Its translation is CASSYSQVQPQHF.

The chain is built from TRBV20-1 and TRBJ2-7; TRBD2 matches at 11 bases. Germline lookup yields CDR1 DFQATT and CDR2 SNEGSKA (reference sequence). There are 13 residues in the CDR3. V lost 3 bases and J lost 6; bases outside the gene matches: 4. In nucleotides, the CDR3 is TGCAGTGCTAGTCGAGGACTAGCGGGCGAGCAGTACTTC. Protein sequence: CSASRGLAGEQYF.

J is TRBJ2-6 and V is TRBV3-1 (or the pseudogene TRBV3-2), with a weak D call TRBD1 (5 bases). The V and J ends lost 7 bases and 6 bases respectively, with 13 bases between them. The CDR3 covers 14 residues. Germline-derived CDR1 and CDR2 are LGHDT and YNNKEL (reference sequence). In DNA form, the CDR3 reads TGTGCCAGCAACTCACAGGTCGAGGCCAACGTCCTGACTTTC. Amino acid sequence: CASNSQVEANVLTF.

The chain carries TRBV11-2 and TRBJ2-7; 7 positions agree with TRBD1. CDR1 and CDR2 from the germline V gene are SGHAT and FQNNGV. This CDR3 region has 14 residues. Trimming at V came to 5 bases and at J to 2 bases, leaving 6 bases not matched to a gene. The CDR3 DNA follows: TGTGCCAGCAGCACCACAGGGGCCCCCTACGAGCAGTACTTC. Translating gives CASSTTGAPYEQYF.

The J gene is TRBJ2-1, the V gene TRBV5-4; D remains unclear. The CDR3 sequence is 15 residues long. V gave up 1 base and J gave up 1 base, with 9 bases separating them. The germline V gene encodes CDR1 SGHNT and CDR2 YYREEE (reference sequence). CDR3 sequence (DNA): TGTGCCAGCAGCTTGAGCGCGATGTCCTACAATGAGCAGTTCTTC. Protein sequence: CASSLSAMSYNEQFF.

This chain links TRBV5-1 with TRBJ2-3, with TRBD1 matching 8 bases. Germline lookup yields CDR1 SGHRS and CDR2 YFSETQ. The CDR3 sequence is 14 residues long. The trim removed 0 bases at V and 6 bases at J, leaving 3 bases unmatched. CDR3 protein: CASSLGQGMDTQYF. The CDR3 DNA sequence: TGCGCCAGCAGCTTGGGACAGGGGATGGATACGCAGTATTTT.

The chain uses TRBV4-2 and TRBJ1-5; D unresolved. CDR3 size: 16 residues. The germline V gene has CDR1 LGHNA and CDR2 YNFKEQ. V was pared by 0 bases and J by 4 bases, with 13 bases between. CDR3 DNA: TGTGCCAGCAGCCAAGACGACTTAAGGGTAAATCAGCCCCAGCATTTT. Amino acid sequence: CASSQDDLRVNQPQHF.

CDR3 region: CASSWGRGGNTEAFF. CDR3 in DNA: TGTGCCAGCAGCTGGGGCCGGGGAGGGAACACTGAAGCTTTCTTT. The chain has TRBV5-4 and TRBJ1-1; TRBD1 is a possible D gene (5 bases). Trimming left V 3 bases short and J 1 base short, with 13 bases between. This CDR3 is built from 15 residues. Germline V gene lookup returns CDR1 SGHNT and CDR2 YYREEE (reference sequence).

This chain connects TRBV9 to TRBJ2-2; TRBD2 is a possible D gene (6 bases). This CDR3 comprises 14 residues. Per the germline V gene, CDR1 is SGDLS and CDR2 is YYNGEE. Trimming removed 5 bases at V and 6 bases at J, with 14 bases between. In DNA, the CDR3 is TGTGCCAGCAGTGAAAGACTAGTGGCCGGGGAGCTGTTTTTT. Its protein is CASSERLVAGELFF. Variable domain in full (rest from reference TRBV9 and TRBJ2-2): DSGVTQTPKHLITATGQRVTLRCSPRSGDLSVYWYQQSLDQGLQFLIQYYNGEERAKGNILERFSAQQFPDLHSELNLSSLELGDSALYFCASSERLVAGELFFGEGSRLTVL.

The chain uses TRBV7-9 and TRBJ2-7; no clear D. The V gene's germline CDR1 is SEHNR and CDR2 FQNEAQ (reference sequence). V was cut by 3 bases and J by 3 bases, with 12 bases left in between. The CDR3 totals 14 residues. The CDR3 reads CASSFNLQDYEQYF. The CDR3 DNA sequence: TGTGCCAGCAGCTTTAACCTGCAGGACTACGAGCAGTACTTC.

There are a few counts of this clone. The V call is TRBV28, the J call TRBJ2-7, with 9 bases lining up with TRBD2. V lost 2 bases to trimming and J lost 5 bases; unmatched junction nucleotides: 7. The CDR3 contains 15 residues. CDR1 and CDR2 (germline): MDHEN, SYDVKM. In DNA, the CDR3 is TGTGCCAGCAGTTTAATGAGCGGGAGGACGGACGAGCAGTACTTC. Its translation: CASSLMSGRTDEQYF.

This rearrangement joins TRBV6-5 to TRBJ1-2, with no clear D. Germline CDR1 MNHEY, CDR2 SVGAGI. The CDR3 has 13 amino acids. V dropped 6 bases and J dropped 1 base, with 9 bases sitting between them. CDR3: CASSPGVNYGYTF. The DNA for the CDR3 is TGTGCCAGCAGCCCCGGGGTTAACTATGGCTACACCTTC.

The genes are TRBV7-2 and TRBJ2-7; D might be TRBD2 (6 bases). The CDR3 consists of 16 residues. Deletions cut 1 base from V and 4 bases from J, with 17 bases between. CDR1 is SGHTA, CDR2 FQGNSA, per germline. The CDR3 coding sequence is TGTGCCAGCAGCTTAGGTCTCGGGAGTCAGTTTTACGAGCAGTACTTC. This translates into CASSLGLGSQFYEQYF.

The chain joins TRBV7-8 to TRBJ2-1; 15 bases agree with TRBD2. The V and J ends lost 3 bases and 8 bases, in that order; junction bases with no gene match: 8. Germline V gene lookup returns CDR1 SGHVS and CDR2 FQNEAQ. The CDR3 sequence is 17 residues long. CDR3 amino acids: CASSFRTSGRGSDEQFF. CDR3 bases: TGTGCCAGCAGCTTTAGGACTAGCGGGAGGGGAAGTGATGAGCAGTTCTTC. Using reference TRBV7-8 and TRBJ2-1 for the parts outside the CDR3, the full variable domain is GAGVSQSPRYKVAKRGQDVALRCDPISGHVSLFWYQQALGQGPEFLTYFQNEAQLDKSGLPSDRFFAERPEGSVSTLKIQRTQQEDSAVYLCASSFRTSGRGSDEQFFGPGTRLTVL.

The chain recombines TRBV29-1 with TRBJ2-4, with TRBD1 identical over 8 bases. This CDR3 comprises 13 residues. CDR1 and CDR2 from the germline V gene are SQVTM and ANQGSEA. V shed 7 bases, J shed 2 bases, and the junction held 4 bases outside the gene matches. CDR3 residues: CSAWTGTKNIQYF. The CDR3 DNA sequence: TGCAGCGCCTGGACAGGGACCAAAAACATTCAGTACTTC.

This clone has a single count. This chain's CDR3 is CASSPPWGQGASGANVLTF. The CDR3 DNA reads as TGTGCCAGCAGCCCCCCGTGGGGACAGGGGGCAAGTGGGGCCAACGTCCTGACTTTC. This chain connects TRBV7-8 to TRBJ2-6; 12 bases are shared with TRBD1. The trim removed 5 bases at V and 3 bases at J, leaving 11 bases unmatched. This CDR3 region has 19 residues. Germline V CDR1 and CDR2: SGHVS, FQNEAQ.

V usage is TRBV14 and J usage is TRBJ2-3, with TRBD2 matching 7 bases. Germline assignment: CDR1 SGHDN and CDR2 FVKESK. V lost 10 bases and J lost 3; bases outside the gene matches: 16. The CDR3 consists of 16 residues. CDR3 in DNA: TGTGCCACATTGCGGGAGCTAAATTGGCGGACAGATACGCAGTATTTT. Its protein is CATLRELNWRTDTQYF.